These 7 T cell receptor beta chains were all obtained from the same sample, sequenced in a study of cytomegalovirus exposure and HLA in healthy donors. TCRdb keeps only in-frame clones here, not all; method: immunoSEQ multiplex PCR. The table lists 60,000 to 85,000 clones, around 94% of them singletons. Source material: PBMCs. The receptors stem from a man in his late teens or twenties in good health and CMV-seropositive.

The chain recombines TRBV19 with TRBJ2-7; 7 bases line up with TRBD2. There are 14 residues in the CDR3. Germline-derived CDR1 and CDR2 are LNHDA and SQIVND (reference sequence). Trimming cost V 1 base and J 5 bases; bases outside gene matches: 5. The CDR3 sequence is CASSIVGDYDEQYF. The CDR3 DNA is TGTGCCAGTAGTATAGTAGGGGACTACGACGAGCAGTACTTC.

The sample holds a few counts of this clone. V is TRBV30 and J is TRBJ2-2; 10 bases map to TRBD1. The CDR3 runs to 14 residues. V trimming: 3 bases; J trimming: 6 bases; junction bases outside the gene matches: 4. The germline V gene has CDR1 GTSNPN and CDR2 SVGIG (reference sequence). This chain's CDR3 is CAWRGTGDAGELFF. DNA for the CDR3: TGTGCCTGGAGGGGGACAGGGGACGCCGGGGAGCTGTTTTTT.

The chain recombines TRBV28 with TRBJ1-3; tentatively, D is TRBD1 (5 bases). Germline loops: CDR1 MDHEN, CDR2 SYDVKM. Trimming took 2 bases from V and 4 from J, leaving 6 bases between them. CDR3 length: 13 amino acids. In DNA, the CDR3 is TGTGCCAGCAGTTTAAACAGGGGAAACACCATATATTTT. Encoded protein: CASSLNRGNTIYF.

On this clone itself: One junction end does not reproduce the germline sequence, and a read error may be involved. The chain employs TRBV7-7 and TRBJ2-3; 9 bases map to TRBD1. Germline V lookup: CDR1 SSHAT, CDR2 FNYEAQ (reference sequence). The CDR3 covers 16 residues. The CDR3, as DNA: TGTGCTAGCAGCTCGGGGACAGGGATTGGCACAGATACGCAGTATTTT. Protein product: CASSSGTGIGTDTQYF. The full variable domain, rest sourced from reference TRBV7-7 and TRBJ2-3, is GAGVSQSPRYKVTKRGQDVTLRCDPISSHATLYWYQQALGQGPEFLTYFNYEAQPDKSGLPSDRFSAERPEGSISTLTIQRTEQRDSAMYRCASSSGTGIGTDTQYFGPGTRLTVL.

The chain carries TRBV9 and TRBJ2-7; 12 nucleotides match TRBD2. The germline CDR1 and CDR2 sequences are SGDLS and YYNGEE. J was trimmed by 5 bases and V by 4 bases; bases with no gene match: 7. There are 15 residues in the CDR3. The CDR3 protein is CASSSSGRGPDEQYF. CDR3 DNA: TGTGCCAGCAGCTCTAGCGGGAGGGGTCCCGACGAGCAGTACTTC.

The gene calls are TRBV29-1 and TRBJ2-2, with TRBD2 matching 8 bases. The J segment lost 6 bases and the V segment lost 6 bases, leaving 9 bases of the junction unmatched. The CDR3 is made up of 14 amino acids. The germline V gene has CDR1 SQVTM and CDR2 ANQGSEA. The CDR3 DNA sequence: TGCAGCGTCTTAGCGGGGTCGCGGGCCGGGGAGCTGTTTTTT. This translates into CSVLAGSRAGELFF.

This clone was seen only once. The CDR3 nucleotides are TGTGCCAGCAGCTTCCGGGACAGGGGTTCACATGGGGATCAGCCCCAGCATTTT. Its translation: CASSFRDRGSHGDQPQHF. The genes are TRBV11-3 and TRBJ1-5, with 10 positions matching TRBD1. CDR1 is SGHNT, CDR2 YENEEA, per germline. Trimming removed 3 bases from V and 5 bases from J; junction bases left unmatched: 13. The CDR3 loop spans 18 amino acids.